Below are 25 T cell receptor beta chains sequenced from a single sample in a study of identical twins. TCRdb fed the 5' RACE reads into MiXCR, producing one record per CDR3 protein. The sample lists 200,000 to 250,000 distinct CDR3 sequences, 6.5% occurring once. The same specimen was also included in a second study, on T cells expressing NK-cell markers.

Specimen: CD8+ T cells sorted from blood. These receptor sequences come from a woman under 30 in good health.

V and J are TRBV6-1 and TRBJ1-2; 8 bases are shared with TRBD1. Germline CDR1 and CDR2: MNHNS and SASEGT. The CDR3 consists of 15 residues. V lost 8 bases, J lost 2 bases, and 10 bases stayed unmatched. DNA for the CDR3: TGTGCCAGCCTCTCGACCAGGGGGCAAAACTATGGCTACACCTTC. This translates into CASLSTRGQNYGYTF.

This clonotype has just a few counts. V and J are TRBV12-3 or TRBV12-4 and TRBJ2-1; D gene ambiguous. V dropped 1 base and J dropped 6 bases, with 7 bases sitting between them. CDR3 length: 13 amino acids. The CDR3 is CASSLGSPNEQFF. In DNA, the CDR3 is TGTGCCAGCAGTTTAGGCAGCCCCAATGAGCAGTTCTTC.

This sequence joins TRBV12-3 or TRBV12-4 and TRBJ2-4; D not resolved. The CDR3 runs to 13 residues. V was cut by 3 bases and J by 9 bases, with 12 bases left in between. The DNA of the CDR3 is TGTGCCAGCAGTTTGGGCGTAGCTGCCATTCAGTACTTC. Amino acid sequence: CASSLGVAAIQYF.

This clonotype has at least ten counts. The rearrangement uses TRBV6-2 or TRBV6-3 and TRBJ1-5; 10 bases are a match to TRBD1. The CDR3 totals 16 residues. Germline-derived CDR1 and CDR2 are MNHEY and SVGEGT. Trimming took 0 bases from V and 4 from J; bases not matched to a gene: 3. The CDR3 reads CASSYSPGQGNQPQHF. CDR3 in DNA: TGTGCCAGCAGTTACTCGCCGGGACAGGGGAATCAGCCCCAGCATTTT.

Only a few counts were recorded for this clonotype. The V and J genes are TRBV12-3 or TRBV12-4 and TRBJ2-5, with TRBD2 identical over 7 bases. With 6 bases clipped from V and 7 bases from J, the junction kept 5 bases outside the gene matches. The CDR3 covers 12 residues. The CDR3 DNA is TGTGCCAGCAGGGTCTGGGGGGGGACCCAGTACTTC. It yields the protein CASRVWGGTQYF.

This clonotype came up many times. This sequence joins TRBV24-1 and TRBJ2-1; D not resolved. From germline, CDR1 is KGHDR and CDR2 SFDVKD. V was cut by 3 bases and J by 8 bases, with 7 bases left in between. CDR3 length: 12 residues. CDR3 sequence: CATSDSSDEQFF. The DNA for the CDR3 is TGTGCCACCAGTGATAGTTCGGATGAGCAGTTCTTC.

Only a few counts were recorded for this clonotype. V usage is TRBV10-3 and J usage is TRBJ2-3; D possibly corresponds to TRBD1 (6 bases). From germline, CDR1 is ENHRY and CDR2 SYGVKD. The CDR3 extends over 15 amino acids. V was trimmed by 0 bases and J by 7 bases, leaving 14 bases between them. CDR3 in DNA: TGTGCCATCAGTGAGTCGGCCCAACAGGGACATACGCAGTATTTT. This sequence encodes CAISESAQQGHTQYF.

The rearrangement links TRBV11-2 to TRBJ2-1, with 7 bases aligning to TRBD2. V trimming: 1 base; J trimming: 0 bases; junction bases outside the gene matches: 9. Germline V gives CDR1 SGHAT, CDR2 FQNNGV. CDR3 size: 18 residues. CDR3 protein: CASSLVYRPGGSYNEQFF. The CDR3 DNA sequence: TGTGCCAGCAGCTTAGTCTATCGTCCGGGGGGCTCCTACAATGAGCAGTTCTTC.

There are a few counts of this clonotype. The V call is TRBV20-1, the J call TRBJ2-7, with 7 bases that match TRBD1. V trimming: 5 bases; J trimming: 4 bases; junction bases outside the gene matches: 11. This CDR3 spans 14 amino acids. In germline, CDR1 is DFQATT, CDR2 SNEGSKA (reference sequence). Here the CDR3 reads CSAQSRDSIYEQYF. For the CDR3, the DNA is TGCAGTGCTCAGTCCCGGGACAGCATTTACGAGCAGTACTTC.

This clonotype turned up a few times. This chain links TRBV13 with TRBJ1-1; D perhaps matches TRBD1 (5 bases). CDR3 size: 14 residues. CDR1 and CDR2 from the germline V gene are PRHDT and FYEKMQ (reference sequence). V was shortened by 2 bases and J by 1 base, with 8 bases between the two germline ends. The DNA for the CDR3 is TGTGCCAGCAGCTTACCGGGGGAGAACACTGAAGCTTTCTTT. Encoded protein: CASSLPGENTEAFF.

The V gene is TRBV12-3 or TRBV12-4, the J gene TRBJ2-5; tentative D call: TRBD1 (5 bases). The CDR3 length is 14 residues. V was pared by 7 bases and J by 2 bases, with 14 bases between. CDR3 in amino acids: CASTIQGRQETQYF. In DNA, the CDR3 is TGTGCCAGCACCATCCAGGGTAGGCAAGAGACCCAGTACTTC.

This clonotype was counted a few times. The rearrangement links TRBV15 to TRBJ2-5; 10 bases are shared with TRBD1. The V gene end was trimmed by 3 bases and the J gene end by 9 bases; junction bases not matched to a gene: 10. CDR3 length: 15 amino acids. The germline gives CDR1 LNHNV, CDR2 YYDKDF (reference sequence). The CDR3: CATSRGQGPRVPQYF. The DNA for the CDR3 is TGTGCCACCAGCAGGGGACAGGGGCCGAGGGTACCCCAGTACTTC.

Points on this clonotype: A junction end diverges from the germline sequence, so it may reflect a read error. This sequence joins TRBV2 and TRBJ2-6; 7 nucleotides agree with TRBD1. CDR3 length equals 16 residues. Germline assignment: CDR1 SNHLY and CDR2 FYNNEI. CDR3 DNA: TGCGCAGGACAGGCAGGACCGCTCTCTGGGGCCAACGTCCTGACTTTC. Protein: CAGQAGPLSGANVLTF.

This clonotype has more than one count but fewer than ten. The rearrangement joins TRBV6-2 or TRBV6-3 to TRBJ2-1; 8 positions agree with TRBD2. In germline, CDR1 is MNHEY, CDR2 SVGEGT. The CDR3 loop spans 17 amino acids. Trimming removed 0 bases from V and 1 base from J; junction bases left unmatched: 5. The CDR3 DNA sequence: TGTGCCAGCAGTTACTCCTTTAGCGGGAATTCCTACAATGAGCAGTTCTTC. Its protein is CASSYSFSGNSYNEQFF.

This clonotype was recorded at least ten times. The chain couples TRBV12-3 or TRBV12-4 to TRBJ1-2; D not resolved. Trimming removed 5 bases at V and 7 bases at J, with 8 bases between. There are 11 residues in the CDR3. CDR3 sequence: CASSTLFGYTF. The CDR3 DNA reads as TGTGCCAGCAGTACACTCTTTGGCTACACCTTC.

In this sample, this clonotype turned up many times. The chain is built from TRBV13 and TRBJ2-7, with TRBD2 as a possible D gene (5 bases). Trimming took off 5 bases at V and 4 bases at J, with 15 bases between the two ends. The germline gives CDR1 PRHDT, CDR2 FYEKMQ (reference sequence). The CDR3 covers 14 residues. CDR3 in amino acids: CASSPDGRRYEQYF. CDR3 nucleotide sequence: TGTGCCAGCAGCCCAGACGGCAGGAGGTACGAGCAGTACTTC.

This clonotype was seen repeatedly, ten times or more. The chain recombines TRBV7-9 with TRBJ2-5; 12 bases fit TRBD2. Germline CDR1 reads SEHNR; CDR2 reads FQNEAQ (reference sequence). The CDR3 contains 16 residues. With V trimmed by 4 bases and J by 4 bases, 7 bases remained unmatched. The CDR3 nucleotides read TGTGCCAGCAGCTCCCTAGCGGGAGGGCCTCCAGAGACCCAGTACTTC. Its translation: CASSSLAGGPPETQYF.

This sequence joins TRBV6-1 and TRBJ1-4, with D possibly TRBD1 on 5 matching bases. The germline gives CDR1 MNHNS, CDR2 SASEGT. CDR3 length: 14 amino acids. Trimming left V 2 bases short and J 5 bases short, with 9 bases between. CDR3 in amino acids: CASSESDRNEKLFF. In DNA, the CDR3 is TGTGCCAGCAGTGAATCCGACAGAAATGAAAAACTGTTTTTT.

This clonotype was observed a few times. V usage is TRBV13 and J usage is TRBJ2-1, with 11 bases aligning to TRBD2. Germline values: CDR1 PRHDT, CDR2 FYEKMQ (reference sequence). CDR3 length equals 14 residues. The J segment lost 8 bases and the V segment lost 4 bases, leaving 4 bases of the junction unmatched. Here the CDR3 reads CASSWTSGSDEQFF. The DNA of the CDR3 is TGTGCCAGCAGCTGGACTAGCGGGTCAGATGAGCAGTTCTTC. The full variable domain, completed using reference TRBV13 and TRBJ2-1, is AAGVIQSPRHLIKEKRETATLKCYPIPRHDTVYWYQQGPGQDPQFLISFYEKMQSDKGSIPDRFSAQQFSDYHSELNMSSLELGDSALYFCASSWTSGSDEQFFGPGTRLTVL.

This clonotype was seen more than once but under ten times. J is TRBJ2-2 and V is TRBV25-1, with 9 bases identical to TRBD2. The CDR3 covers 16 residues. Trimming at V came to 0 bases and at J to 4 bases, leaving 3 bases not matched to a gene. CDR1 is MGHDK, CDR2 SYGVNS, per germline. CDR3 DNA sequence: TGTGCCAGCAGTGAATACGGGCGGGAGGGCACCGGGGAGCTGTTTTTT. Translation: CASSEYGREGTGELFF.

This clonotype was observed a few times. This chain connects TRBV15 to TRBJ2-6; D gene unclear. Trimming removed 4 bases from V and 1 base from J, with 5 bases in between. Germline CDR1 is LNHNV and CDR2 is YYDKDF (reference sequence). The CDR3 is made up of 14 amino acids. The CDR3 loop is CATSINSGANVLTF. The CDR3 DNA reads as TGTGCCACCAGCATCAATTCTGGGGCCAACGTCCTGACTTTC.

The gene calls are TRBV11-2 and TRBJ2-7; D may correspond to TRBD1 or TRBD2 (5 bases each). Trimming took 3 bases from V and 4 from J, leaving 13 bases between them. The CDR3 has 14 amino acids. Germline CDR1 reads SGHAT; CDR2 reads FQNNGV. The CDR3 spells CASSFGAAKYEQYF. The CDR3 nucleotides are TGTGCCAGCAGCTTCGGGGCAGCAAAATACGAGCAGTACTTC.

This clonotype was picked up a small number of times. The chain couples TRBV10-3 to TRBJ1-1; the D is unclear. In germline, CDR1 is ENHRY, CDR2 SYGVKD. This CDR3 comprises 12 residues. V was trimmed by 6 bases and J by 6 bases, leaving 11 bases between them. CDR3 DNA sequence: TGTGCCATCAGCGGGGAGGTGTCTGAAGCTTTCTTT. Its protein product is CAISGEVSEAFF.

J is TRBJ2-7 and V is TRBV5-6; D is undetermined. This CDR3 is built from 14 residues. CDR1 is SGHDT and CDR2 is YYEEEE in the germline V gene. V was cut by 4 bases and J by 5 bases, with 16 bases left in between. The CDR3 spells CASSPPDLVHEQYF. CDR3 sequence (DNA): TGTGCCAGCAGCCCCCCCGACTTAGTCCACGAGCAGTACTTC.

The chain joins TRBV7-8 to TRBJ1-2, with D unclear. The germline V gene has CDR1 SGHVS and CDR2 FQNEAQ. There are 17 residues in the CDR3. Deletions cut 5 bases from V and 3 bases from J, with 22 bases between. Written as DNA, the CDR3 is TGTGCCAGCAGCAGCAACCCGGGGTTATCGGCGGACTATGGCTACACCTTC. Its translation is CASSSNPGLSADYGYTF.